This TCR beta chain was found in a study of OX40 agonist ivuxolimab in advanced cancers. Germline V lookup: CDR1 SEHNR, CDR2 FQNEAQ (reference sequence). V was pared by 1 base and J by 0 bases, with 6 bases between. CDR3 length: 14 amino acids. This clone was observed a handful of times. Its antigen remains unknown. Sequenced by immunoSEQ multiplex PCR; TCRdb stores in-frame clones only, minus some. The sample has more than 70,000 clones, roughly 80% seen once. Findings and limits, study-wide: Mean expanded clone counts were higher in CD8+ than CD4+ T cells. A proportion of nonresponders additionally exhibited low normalized T-cell clonal expansion.

The clonotype was recovered from an adult with an advanced solid tumor such as melanoma, head and neck, liver or kidney cancer. This specimen consisted of CD4+ or CD8+ T cells sorted from blood, obtained in a trial of the OX40 agonist ivuxolimab. The gene calls are TRBV7-9 and TRBJ2-5, with D perhaps assigned TRBD1 or TRBD2 (5 bases each). The CDR3 sequence is CASSLGGYQETQYF. The DNA of the CDR3 is TGTGCCAGCAGCTTAGGGGGGTACCAAGAGACCCAGTACTTC.